These T cell receptor beta chains were read from a single sample in a study of human T cells and chemical hapten exposure. TCRdb itself ran the RACE reads through MiXCR, one entry per CDR3 protein. The sample has approximately 370,000 distinct CDR3 sequences; 5% to 6.5% are singletons. The material was whole blood, obtained in connection with sensitization to the hapten diphenylcyclopropenone (DPC). These receptors all stem from a woman under 30 with alopecia areata. Some clones in this sample may be carry-over from other donors' samples. CDR3s include the opening cysteine and the closing phenylalanine or tryptophan. A D gene is named only where the DNA matches it firmly. The size entry is marked missing in some rows and otherwise reads once, few, many or a size class.

D gene: TRBD1
J gene: TRBJ1-6
V gene: TRBV20-1
clone size: many
CDR3 DNA: TGCAGTGCTAGAGCCCCCCCCGGGACAGGGTCTAATTCACCCCTCCACTTT
CDR3 protein: CSARAPPGTGSNSPLHF

D gene: TRBD1
J gene: TRBJ2-6
V gene: TRBV6-5
clone size: many
CDR3 DNA: TGTGCCAGCAGTGACAGGGGGCGGTCTGGGGCCAACGTCCTGACTTTC
CDR3 protein: CASSDRGRSGANVLTF

D gene: -
J gene: TRBJ2-5
V gene: TRBV7-2
clone size: many
CDR3 DNA: TGTGCCAGCAGCGCCGAATTCGGCCGGACACAAGAGACCCAGTACTTC
CDR3 protein: CASSAEFGRTQETQYF

D gene: -
J gene: TRBJ1-6
V gene: TRBV5-4
clone size: -
CDR3 DNA: TGTGCCAGCAGCGCCCAAGTGGGCAGGGTTTTCTCACCCCTCCACTTT
CDR3 protein: CASSAQVGRVFSPLHF

D gene: -
J gene: TRBJ2-2
V gene: TRBV4-1
clone size: -
CDR3 DNA: TGCGCCAGCAGCCATCAGGGTTTCGGGGAGCTGTTTTTT
CDR3 protein: CASSHQGFGELFF

D gene: TRBD1
J gene: TRBJ1-1
V gene: TRBV3-1
clone size: few
CDR3 DNA: TGTGCCAGCAGCTACGACAGGGGCGCGACTACTGAAGCTTTCTTT
CDR3 protein: CASSYDRGATTEAFF

D gene: TRBD1
J gene: TRBJ1-5
V gene: TRBV28
clone size: many
CDR3 DNA: TGTGCCAGCAGTTTAGGATACAGGGGGTCTCAGCCCCAGCATTTT
CDR3 protein: CASSLGYRGSQPQHF

D gene: TRBD1
J gene: TRBJ2-3
V gene: TRBV4-2
clone size: few
CDR3 DNA: TGTGCCAGCAGCCAGGGACAGGGAAGCACAGATACGCAGTATTTT
CDR3 protein: CASSQGQGSTDTQYF

D gene: -
J gene: TRBJ2-1
V gene: TRBV5-1
clone size: many
CDR3 DNA: TGCGCCAGCAGAAATGGGACTTATTCTAGTGAGCAGTTCTTC
CDR3 protein: CASRNGTYSSEQFF

D gene: -
J gene: TRBJ2-3
V gene: TRBV7-2
clone size: -
CDR3 DNA: TGTGCCAGCGCCATCAGGGTCCCAGATACGCAGTATTTT
CDR3 protein: CASAIRVPDTQYF

D gene: -
J gene: TRBJ2-1
V gene: TRBV6-5
clone size: -
CDR3 DNA: TGTGCCAGCAGTTACAATCCTAGCGCCGGATATAGGGATGAGCAGTTCTTC
CDR3 protein: CASSYNPSAGYRDEQFF

D gene: TRBD2
J gene: TRBJ2-3
V gene: TRBV10-3
clone size: -
CDR3 DNA: TGTGCCATCAGTGAGCCTAGCGGGGGGCCCTCTCCCACTAGCACAGATACGCAGTATTTT
CDR3 protein: CAISEPSGGPSPTSTDTQYF

D gene: TRBD1
J gene: TRBJ2-5
V gene: TRBV18
clone size: many
CDR3 DNA: TGTGCCAGCTCCTCCGGGACAGGGAGAGAGACCCAGTACTTC
CDR3 protein: CASSSGTGRETQYF

D gene: TRBD1
J gene: TRBJ1-2
V gene: TRBV28
clone size: many
CDR3 DNA: TGTGCCAGCAGTAGCGCCGGGACAGGGGCCTATGGCTACACCTTC
CDR3 protein: CASSSAGTGAYGYTF

D gene: TRBD2
J gene: TRBJ2-1
V gene: TRBV20-1
clone size: many
CDR3 DNA: TGCAGTGCTAGAGAGGGGGGGGATTCCTACAATGAGCAGTTCTTC
CDR3 protein: CSAREGGDSYNEQFF

D gene: TRBD2
J gene: TRBJ2-1
V gene: TRBV13
clone size: many
CDR3 DNA: TGTGCCAGCAGCTCACCGGGACTAGGCTCCTACAATGAGCAGTTCTTC
CDR3 protein: CASSSPGLGSYNEQFF

D gene: TRBD2
J gene: TRBJ2-4
V gene: TRBV6-2/TRBV6-3
clone size: -
CDR3 DNA: TGTGCCAGCAGTTACTACGGGACTATTAACATTCAGTACTTC
CDR3 protein: CASSYYGTINIQYF

D gene: TRBD2
J gene: TRBJ2-2
V gene: TRBV27
clone size: -
CDR3 DNA: TGTGCCACCCACCGGAGTAGCGGGGTTCTTAACACCGGGGAGCTGTTTTTT
CDR3 protein: CATHRSSGVLNTGELFF

D gene: TRBD2
J gene: TRBJ2-1
V gene: TRBV4-2
clone size: few
CDR3 DNA: TGTGCCAGCAGCCAAGAACTAGCGGGGGGGAGCTCCTACAATGAGCAGTTCTTC
CDR3 protein: CASSQELAGGSSYNEQFF

D gene: -
J gene: TRBJ2-1
V gene: TRBV7-9
clone size: -
CDR3 DNA: TGTGCCAGCAGCGTTCGACAGTCCCGAGGGATGGTTGAGCAGTTCTTC
CDR3 protein: CASSVRQSRGMVEQFF

D gene: TRBD1
J gene: TRBJ2-7
V gene: TRBV18
clone size: many
CDR3 DNA: TGTGCCAGCTCACCTATACCGGGGACAGGGGTCGAGCAGTACTTC
CDR3 protein: CASSPIPGTGVEQYF

D gene: TRBD2
J gene: TRBJ2-7
V gene: TRBV5-6
clone size: -
CDR3 DNA: TGTGCCAGCAGCCCCAGCGGGGGCCCTTCTTACGAGCAGTACTTC
CDR3 protein: CASSPSGGPSYEQYF

D gene: -
J gene: TRBJ1-1
V gene: TRBV29-1
clone size: -
CDR3 DNA: TGCAGCGTTGAAGGGACTCTTGCCAGCCCTGAAGCTTTCTTT
CDR3 protein: CSVEGTLASPEAFF

D gene: -
J gene: TRBJ2-7
V gene: TRBV4-2
clone size: few
CDR3 DNA: TGTGCCAGCAGCCAAGTCTCAGGGGGGGTGGGCCTCGAGCAGTACTTC
CDR3 protein: CASSQVSGGVGLEQYF

D gene: -
J gene: TRBJ2-5
V gene: TRBV7-9
clone size: many
CDR3 DNA: TGTGCCAGCAGCTTAGCGTTTGGGGGGCGAGAAGAGACCCAGTACTTC
CDR3 protein: CASSLAFGGREETQYF

D gene: -
J gene: TRBJ1-5
V gene: TRBV19
clone size: -
CDR3 DNA: TGTGCCAGTAGTATGAGGGCAGGGGAGATCACTCAGCCCCAGCATTTT
CDR3 protein: CASSMRAGEITQPQHF

D gene: -
J gene: TRBJ1-2
V gene: TRBV4-2
clone size: few
CDR3 DNA: TGTGCCAGCAGCCAAGATTCGACTGATTATGGCTACACCTTC
CDR3 protein: CASSQDSTDYGYTF

D gene: -
J gene: TRBJ2-7
V gene: TRBV28
clone size: few
CDR3 DNA: TGTGCCAGCAACGGCCCGGGCCATGGGTCCTACGAGCAGTACTTC
CDR3 protein: CASNGPGHGSYEQYF

D gene: -
J gene: TRBJ2-1
V gene: TRBV6-4
clone size: many
CDR3 DNA: TGTGCCAGCAGTGACTCTCCCAGCAGCGAGCAGTTCTTC
CDR3 protein: CASSDSPSSEQFF

D gene: -
J gene: TRBJ1-1
V gene: TRBV29-1
clone size: -
CDR3 DNA: TGCAGCGTTGAAGTCCGGGGGACGAACACTGAAGCTTTCTTT
CDR3 protein: CSVEVRGTNTEAFF

D gene: -
J gene: TRBJ1-2
V gene: TRBV18
clone size: -
CDR3 DNA: TGTGCCAGCTCACCGAGGGAGGCTAACTATGGCTACACCTTC
CDR3 protein: CASSPREANYGYTF

D gene: TRBD2
J gene: TRBJ2-3
V gene: TRBV7-2
clone size: -
CDR3 DNA: TGTGCCAGCAGTGCGACTAGCGGGATAGATACGCAGTATTTT
CDR3 protein: CASSATSGIDTQYF

D gene: TRBD1
J gene: TRBJ1-2
V gene: TRBV6-1
clone size: many
CDR3 DNA: TGTGCCAGCAGTGTCGGGACAGCGAGCTCACGAGGAAGCTACACCTTC
CDR3 protein: CASSVGTASSRGSYTF

D gene: -
J gene: TRBJ2-4
V gene: TRBV4-1
clone size: -
CDR3 DNA: TGCGCCAGCAGCCAAGATTTGGGGAGTTCAGCCAAAAACATTCAGTACTTC
CDR3 protein: CASSQDLGSSAKNIQYF

D gene: -
J gene: TRBJ2-7
V gene: TRBV6-2/TRBV6-3
clone size: few
CDR3 DNA: TGTGCCAGCCGTATCCAGGGTTCCCACGAGCAGTACTTC
CDR3 protein: CASRIQGSHEQYF

D gene: -
J gene: TRBJ1-2
V gene: TRBV12-3/TRBV12-4
clone size: many
CDR3 DNA: TGTGCCAGCAGTTCTTCAGGGGCGGGTAATGGCTACACCTTC
CDR3 protein: CASSSSGAGNGYTF

D gene: TRBD1
J gene: TRBJ2-4
V gene: TRBV7-9
clone size: few
CDR3 DNA: TGTGCCAGCAGCTTAGAGGGCAGGGGGACCAAAAACATTCAGTACTTC
CDR3 protein: CASSLEGRGTKNIQYF

D gene: -
J gene: TRBJ2-3
V gene: TRBV11-3
clone size: many
CDR3 DNA: TGTGCCAGCAGCACCCACACAGATACGCAGTATTTT
CDR3 protein: CASSTHTDTQYF

D gene: TRBD1
J gene: TRBJ2-7
V gene: TRBV6-6
clone size: many
CDR3 DNA: TGTGCCAGCAGCTCACACGCGGGGACAGGGACCGACGAGCAGTACTTC
CDR3 protein: CASSSHAGTGTDEQYF

D gene: -
J gene: TRBJ2-3
V gene: TRBV5-5
clone size: -
CDR3 DNA: TGTGCCAGCAGCTTGCGTGGGACGGTCTTGGATACGCAGTATTTT
CDR3 protein: CASSLRGTVLDTQYF

D gene: -
J gene: TRBJ2-7
V gene: TRBV28
clone size: -
CDR3 DNA: TGTGCCAGCAGTCCCCCCGCAGGGGTAGCCGAGCAGTACTTC
CDR3 protein: CASSPPAGVAEQYF

D gene: -
J gene: TRBJ2-7
V gene: TRBV6-6
clone size: many
CDR3 DNA: TGTGCCAGCAGTTACTTCAACAGGGACGAGCAGTACTTC
CDR3 protein: CASSYFNRDEQYF

D gene: TRBD1
J gene: TRBJ2-1
V gene: TRBV29-1
clone size: few
CDR3 DNA: TGCAGCGGTGGACAGGCAAACAATGAGCAGTTCTTC
CDR3 protein: CSGGQANNEQFF

D gene: TRBD1
J gene: TRBJ1-5
V gene: TRBV29-1
clone size: many
CDR3 DNA: TGCAGCGTTCAGACAGGGGGGCAGCCCCAGCATTTT
CDR3 protein: CSVQTGGQPQHF

D gene: -
J gene: TRBJ1-1
V gene: TRBV2
clone size: -
CDR3 DNA: TGTGCCAGCAGTGAAGAACATTCAAACACTGAAGCTCTCTTT
CDR3 protein: CASSEEHSNTEALF

D gene: -
J gene: TRBJ2-2
V gene: TRBV27
clone size: -
CDR3 DNA: TGTGCCAGCTCACCTAGTCGGACCGGGGAGCTGTTTTTT
CDR3 protein: CASSPSRTGELFF

D gene: -
J gene: TRBJ1-2
V gene: TRBV20-1
clone size: many
CDR3 DNA: TGCAGTGCTAGATTGTCAGGGCTGCCTAACTATGGCTACACCTTC
CDR3 protein: CSARLSGLPNYGYTF

D gene: TRBD1
J gene: TRBJ1-2
V gene: TRBV10-3
clone size: many
CDR3 DNA: TGTGCCATCAGCGGGACAGTTAACTATGGCTACACCTTC
CDR3 protein: CAISGTVNYGYTF

D gene: -
J gene: TRBJ1-5
V gene: TRBV28
clone size: -
CDR3 DNA: TGTGCCAGTCAACTTCGACTCGGAAATCAGCCCCAGCATTTT
CDR3 protein: CASQLRLGNQPQHF

D gene: -
J gene: TRBJ1-5
V gene: TRBV12-3/TRBV12-4
clone size: many
CDR3 DNA: TGTGCCAGCAGTCCGTCCGGGTATAGCAATCAGCCCCAGCATTTT
CDR3 protein: CASSPSGYSNQPQHF

D gene: -
J gene: TRBJ1-2
V gene: TRBV27
clone size: many
CDR3 DNA: TGTGCCAGCAGTTTAGGATCCACGGGGGCGGGTAGTGGCTACACCTTC
CDR3 protein: CASSLGSTGAGSGYTF

D gene: -
J gene: TRBJ2-1
V gene: TRBV5-1
clone size: few
CDR3 DNA: TGCGCCAGCAGCCCCTCTCGACTAGTTACTGTCAATGAGCAGTTCTTC
CDR3 protein: CASSPSRLVTVNEQFF

D gene: -
J gene: TRBJ2-7
V gene: TRBV25-1
clone size: many
CDR3 DNA: TGTGCCAGCAGTGAATCCCCGGGATCCGGCACCTACGAGCAGTACTTC
CDR3 protein: CASSESPGSGTYEQYF